This TCR beta chain came from a study of cytomegalovirus exposure and HLA in healthy donors. General study results and limits: Later work associated roughly 15,000 TCR beta sequences with HLA alleles at 0.05 false discovery rate.

Donors in the study were healthy people who gave bone marrow. V shed 4 bases and J shed 4 bases, with 13 bases lying between them. Germline-derived CDR1 and CDR2 are LGHNT and FRNRAP. The CDR3 loop spans 14 amino acids. The PCR was carried out with 60 Vbeta primers and 13 Jbeta primers. TCRdb's copy holds only in-frame clones and misses some; the assay was immunoSEQ multiplex PCR. The repertoire holds about 170,000 clones, with about 78% as singletons. This clone was recorded only once. Its antigen is unknown. Sequences were obtained from PBMCs. The rearrangement links TRBV12-5 to TRBJ1-2; no firm D call. The origin of this receptor is a woman aged 45-59 years in good health and CMV-seropositive. DNA of the CDR3: TGTGCTAGTGGTTCCCCCCTATCAGGCTATGGCTACACCTTC. It is translated as CASGSPLSGYGYTF.